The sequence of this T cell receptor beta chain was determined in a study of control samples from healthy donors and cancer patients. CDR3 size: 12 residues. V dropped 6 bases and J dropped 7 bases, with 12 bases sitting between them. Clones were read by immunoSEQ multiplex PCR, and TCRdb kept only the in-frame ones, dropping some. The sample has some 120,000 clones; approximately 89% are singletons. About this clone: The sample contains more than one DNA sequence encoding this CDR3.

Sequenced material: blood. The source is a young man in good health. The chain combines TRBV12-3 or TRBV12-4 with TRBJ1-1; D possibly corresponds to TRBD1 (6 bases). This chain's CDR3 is CASSSPRGEAFF. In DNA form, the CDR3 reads TGTGCCAGCAGCAGCCCCAGGGGTGAAGCTTTCTTT.